This T cell receptor (beta chain) was sequenced during a study of CD8 T cells in Susac syndrome. Whole-study context: Blood was drawn from Susac syndrome patients while they were therapy-naive, on corticosteroids, or on intravenous immunoglobulin alone. Study-level results: Total CD8+ repertoires held 15 to 20 Susac-specific public clones, while CD8+ TEMRA repertoires held a few.

Roughly 0.45 to 1 ug RNA was reverse transcribed with random hexamers. MiXCR, run by TCRdb on the immunoSEQ multiplex PCR reads, gives a single entry per CDR3 protein. The sample lists 200,000 or so distinct CDR3 sequences, more than 85% seen once, with roughly 0.15% in the top ten. TCR beta sequences were obtained from blood CD8+ and CD4+ T cells. Negative isolation was used for CD8+ and CD4+ T cells, and FACS enrichment was applied to TEMRA cells. V lost 4 bases to trimming and J lost 2 bases; unmatched junction nucleotides: 9. There are 16 residues in the CDR3. CDR1 and CDR2 from the germline V gene are SEHNR and FQNEAQ (reference sequence). Comment on this clonotype: Its matching antigen is unknown.

This TCR was sampled from a human donor with Susac syndrome. V gene TRBV7-9 combines with J gene TRBJ2-7; 9 bases are a match to TRBD1. Source material: CD8+ T cells from PBMCs. The CDR3, as DNA: TGTGCCAGCAGCTCCCGACAGGGGGTTAAGGCCTACGAGCAGTACTTC. Protein product: CASSSRQGVKAYEQYF.